One T cell receptor (beta chain) is described in this entry. Its antigen is unknown. The source of the sample is a study of cytomegalovirus exposure and HLA in healthy donors. Study findings and constraints: Differences between HLA loci emerged in a later analysis of TCR association rates, with DRB1 most and HLA-C fewest.

CDR3 length: 15 residues. Germline V lookup: CDR1 SNHLY, CDR2 FYNNEI. Trimming removed 6 bases from V and 0 bases from J; junction bases left unmatched: 6. It was with 60 Vbeta and 13 Jbeta primers that the PCR ran. Clones were sequenced by immunoSEQ multiplex PCR, and TCRdb holds only the in-frame ones, with some missing. The repertoire consists of about 130,000 clones, with roughly 78% occurring once and the leading ten covering 1%. The genes are TRBV2 and TRBJ2-3; 7 positions match TRBD1. Sequencing was done on a sample of PBMCs. The receptor was isolated from a man aged 35 to 55 in good health and CMV-seronegative. CDR3 residues: CASSQQGSSTDTQYF. CDR3 DNA sequence: TGTGCCAGCAGCCAACAGGGGTCTAGCACAGATACGCAGTATTTT. Using reference TRBV2 and TRBJ2-3 for the parts outside the CDR3, the full variable domain is EPEVTQTPSHQVTQMGQEVILRCVPISNHLYFYWYRQILGQKVEFLVSFYNNEISEKSEIFDDQFSVERPDGSNFTLKIRSTKLEDSAMYFCASSQQGSSTDTQYFGPGTRLTVL.